A single sample is the source of the 2 T cell receptor beta chains below, sequenced in a study of T cell repertoires in cytomegalovirus infection. Via MiXCR, TCRdb re-called the reads, giving one row per CDR3 protein. Among about 770,000 distinct CDR3 sequences listed, 25% to 30% were seen once. For these TCRs, the target antigens are not known. This specimen was cultured CD8+ T cells from PBMCs, taken from culture after CMV antigen stimulation. These receptors were taken from a human donor in good health (CMV status not recorded). Some clones in this sample may be carry-over from other donors' samples.

The chain is built from TRBV12-3 or TRBV12-4 and TRBJ2-7; D might be TRBD1 (5 bases). The CDR3 extends over 13 amino acids. V dropped 8 bases and J dropped 7 bases, with 18 bases sitting between them. CDR3 in amino acids: CASGLGLKGEQYF. The CDR3, as DNA: TGTGCCAGCGGTCTCGGTCTAAAGGGGGAGCAGTACTTC.

Only a few counts were recorded for this clonotype. The genes are TRBV29-1 and TRBJ2-5, with no clear D. Germline V gives CDR1 SQVTM, CDR2 ANQGSEA. The CDR3 contains 12 residues. V lost 3 bases to trimming and J lost 4 bases, with 9 bases between them. The DNA for the CDR3 is TGCAGCGTTGACATAGGCCCAGAGACCCAGTACTTC. Its protein is CSVDIGPETQYF.